This T cell receptor (beta chain) is from a study of T cells in Graves' hyperthyroidism and ophthalmopathy (dated by TCRdb to the late 2010s). About the study as a whole: Peripheral blood samples were taken at the time of initial diagnosis, prior to any treatment. The approximately 100 discovery patients were divided at random into training and test sets in a 7:3 ratio. After blood sampling, hyperthyroidism patients were treated with methimazole at a starting dose of 30 mg daily, and ophthalmopathy patients were treated with high-dose intravenous methylprednisolone. To identify distinguishing TCR V-J signatures, a discovery cohort of 100 patients was used, comprising 40 to 45 with Graves' ophthalmopathy and 57 with stable Graves' hyperthyroidism. In addition, the study compared T-cell repertoires in thyroid tissue and in blood from five to seven Graves' hyperthyroidism patients. An independent validation cohort of some 18 hyperthyroidism patients and 17 patients who later progressed to ophthalmopathy tested prospective prediction of ophthalmopathy. According to the paper, TCR Vbeta CDR3 sequencing was carried out on 135 peripheral blood samples, which came from 40 to 45 ophthalmopathy, around 75 hyperthyroidism and approximately 17 progressor patients.

Stable Graves' hyperthyroidism was defined as the absence of progression to ophthalmopathy over 18 months of follow-up. Hyperthyroidism patients were newly diagnosed, with disease duration under 2 months, and aged 18 to 65 years. The study excluded patients with uncontrolled infections, other autoimmune diseases, pregnancy or lactation. Diagnoses relied on clinical symptoms, serum thyroxine and TRAb, thyroid ultrasound and orbital computed tomography. Ficoll-Paque density gradient centrifugation was used to isolate PBMCs from around 9.1 ml of fresh peripheral blood. Trizol reagent was used to extract total RNA, and RNA quality was then checked on an Agilent 2100 Bioanalyzer. The paper as a whole reports these results and caveats: Most expanded thyroid clonotypes (frequency above 0.001) were also detected in blood, a finding suggesting that blood repertoires may reflect thyroid immune responses. In validation, the model predicted progression to ophthalmopathy with 55% to 71% sensitivity and about 73% specificity, a median of roughly seven months before onset. No statistical method was used to set the sample size in advance, and investigators knew the group allocation. Ophthalmopathy was separated from stable hyperthyroidism by a 13 V-J signature model, with around 90% sensitivity and about 81% specificity obtained in cross-validation and 80%/75% obtained in testing.

TCR beta CDR3 regions were amplified from RNA transcripts. The first round of RT-PCR for the TCR CDR3 was performed with the HTBI primer set and the Qiagen OneStep RT-PCR kit. A second multiplex PCR round built the libraries, followed by size selection and purification. The libraries were sequenced on an Illumina HiSeq2000 using paired-end 100 bp reads. Under the source paper's analysis protocol: SOAPnuke was used to process the raw data, with reads discarded if the reads contained adapters or uncalled bases, had a mean Phred below 15, or lacked an exact constant-primer or identifier match. High-quality paired reads were merged using COPE v1.2.5, and each unique nucleotide sequence was defined as a clonotype. MiTCR v1.1 was used to align the clonotypes against IMGT TRBV, TRBD and TRBJ reference segments. The analysis was restricted to V-J combinations with a frequency above 0.0001, which together covered around 99% of the repertoires. A TCS score was defined as the ratio of F50 (clonal expansion) to E x V (chaos), with BLOSUM62-based TCRdist applied between CDR3 peptides within each V-J. Welch's t-statistics and random forest reduced 514 V-J features to under 15, which were used in a naive Bayes classifier (R e1071). Using fastp trimming at Q25 and MiXCR clonotype assembly, TCRdb reanalyzed the public sequencing data and kept in-frame beta chains. When rows share a CDR3 protein, they turn into one entry using the most common DNA and genes. The V and J calls, along with clone size, are taken from TCRdb and not from the paper's own processing. This sample gives 550,000 to 800,000 distinct CDR3 sequences in total; around 15% of them show up just once. Approximately 8.4% of the sample belongs to the ten largest clones.

Notes on this clonotype: Its recognized antigen is unknown. The record has no base qualities; no much larger clone is one base away.

The sequenced material came from blood. The clonotype was recovered from a man aged 18 to 30 with Graves' hyperthyroidism.

The CDR3 region: CASSYRDRAIGYTF. The DNA reads as follows: TGTGCCAGCAGTTACCGGGACAGGGCAATCGGCTACACCTTC. The rearrangement joined TRBV6-2 or TRBV6-3 to TRBJ1-2, with 9 bases in between that match TRBD1. V and J are trimmed by 2 bases and 8 bases, and the gene matches miss 6 bases of the junction. From its cysteine to its phenylalanine, the CDR3 spans 14 amino acids. Only the CDR3 DNA is retained, 42 bases long and in frame from the first base. From a lookup of the germline V gene, CDR1 and CDR2 are MNHEY and SVGEGT.